This note documents a single TCR beta chain sequence. Trimming removed 5 bases at V and 8 bases at J, with 16 bases between. There are 14 residues in the CDR3. Per germline, CDR1 SGHNT and CDR2 YYREEE (reference sequence). Using immunoSEQ multiplex PCR, the repertoire was profiled, and TCRdb retains in-frame clones only, with some absent. The data show some 130,000 clones, just over 90% seen once. The data belong to a study of T cell responses to AZD1222 COVID-19 vaccine. The rearrangement uses TRBV5-4 and TRBJ2-2; D is possibly TRBD1 (6 bases). The TCR originated in an adult in good health. The sequenced sample was peripheral blood, obtained on day 0 of AZD1222 vaccination. The CDR3 sequence: CASSSGTKLGELFF. Here the CDR3 DNA reads TGTGCCAGCAGTTCCGGGACAAAATTGGGGGAGCTGTTTTTT.